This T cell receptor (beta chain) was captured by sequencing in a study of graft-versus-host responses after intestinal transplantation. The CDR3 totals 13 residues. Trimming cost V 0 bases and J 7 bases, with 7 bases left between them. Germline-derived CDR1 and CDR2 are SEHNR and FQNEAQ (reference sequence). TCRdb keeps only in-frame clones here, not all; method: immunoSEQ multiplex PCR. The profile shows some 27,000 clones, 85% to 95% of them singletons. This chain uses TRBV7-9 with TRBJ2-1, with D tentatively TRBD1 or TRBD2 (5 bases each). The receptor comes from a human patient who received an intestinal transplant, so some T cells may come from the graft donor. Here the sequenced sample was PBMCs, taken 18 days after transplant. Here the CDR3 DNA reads TGTGCCAGCAGCTTAGCGGGGGATAATGAGCAGTTCTTC. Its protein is CASSLAGDNEQFF.